This TCR beta chain is drawn from a study of cytomegalovirus exposure and HLA in healthy donors. Study outcomes and limitations: Subsequent analysis revealed that first-cohort TCR clusters tended to co-occur in the 120 or so validation repertoires. TCR beta chains numbering about 160 were designated cytomegalovirus-associated. With high specificity and sensitivity, the classifier reportedly diagnosed cytomegalovirus status.

Germline trimming cut 3 bases from V and 5 bases from J; bases unmatched to any gene: 3. The length of the CDR3 is 13 residues. The V gene's germline CDR1 is SGHNT and CDR2 YYREEE (reference sequence). In the case of this clone: Its antigen is still unknown.

The method was immunoSEQ multiplex PCR; TCRdb's version includes in-frame clones alone and lacks a portion of them. The sample lists approximately 300,000 clones, just over 85% occurring once. The sequenced sample was PBMCs. This chain uses TRBV5-4 with TRBJ2-5; TRBD2 matches 8 bases. This clonotype was sampled from a woman in her late teens or twenties in good health and CMV-seronegative. The CDR3: CASSWRGEETQYF. Written as DNA, the CDR3 is TGTGCCAGCAGCTGGCGGGGGGAGGAGACCCAGTACTTC. Drawing the rest from reference TRBV5-4 and TRBJ2-5, the complete variable domain is ETGVTQSPTHLIKTRGQQVTLRCSSQSGHNTVSWYQQALGQGPQFIFQYYREEENGRGNFPPRFSGLQFPNYSSELNVNALELDDSALYLCASSWRGEETQYFGPGTRLLVL.